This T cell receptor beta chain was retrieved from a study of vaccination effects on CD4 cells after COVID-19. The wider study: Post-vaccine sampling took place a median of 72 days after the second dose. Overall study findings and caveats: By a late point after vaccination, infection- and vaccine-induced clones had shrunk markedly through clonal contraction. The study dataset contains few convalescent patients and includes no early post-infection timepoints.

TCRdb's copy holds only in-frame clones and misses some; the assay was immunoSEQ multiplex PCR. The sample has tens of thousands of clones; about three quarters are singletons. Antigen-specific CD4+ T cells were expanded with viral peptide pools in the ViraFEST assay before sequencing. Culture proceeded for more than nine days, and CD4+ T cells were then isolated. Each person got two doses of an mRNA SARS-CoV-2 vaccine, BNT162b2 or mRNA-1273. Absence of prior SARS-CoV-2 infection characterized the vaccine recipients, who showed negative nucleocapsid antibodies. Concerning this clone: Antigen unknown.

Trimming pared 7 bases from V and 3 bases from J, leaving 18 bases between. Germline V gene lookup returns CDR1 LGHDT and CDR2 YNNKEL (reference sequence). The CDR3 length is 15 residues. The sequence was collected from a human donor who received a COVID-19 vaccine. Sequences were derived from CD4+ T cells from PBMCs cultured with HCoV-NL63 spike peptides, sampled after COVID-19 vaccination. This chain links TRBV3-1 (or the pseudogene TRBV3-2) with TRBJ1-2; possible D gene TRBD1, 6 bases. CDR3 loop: CASTINRGAYYGYTF. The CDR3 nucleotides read TGTGCCAGCACAATAAACCGGGGGGCCTACTATGGCTACACCTTC.